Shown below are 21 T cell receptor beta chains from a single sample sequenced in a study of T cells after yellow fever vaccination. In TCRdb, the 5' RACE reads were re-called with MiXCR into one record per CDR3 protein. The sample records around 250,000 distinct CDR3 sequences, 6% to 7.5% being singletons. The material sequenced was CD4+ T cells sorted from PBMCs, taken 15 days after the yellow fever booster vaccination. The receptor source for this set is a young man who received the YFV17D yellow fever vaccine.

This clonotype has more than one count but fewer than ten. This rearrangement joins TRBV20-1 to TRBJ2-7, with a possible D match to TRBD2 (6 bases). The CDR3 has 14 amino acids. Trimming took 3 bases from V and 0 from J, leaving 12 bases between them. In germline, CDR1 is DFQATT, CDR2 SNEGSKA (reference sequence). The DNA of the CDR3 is TGCAGTGCTAGTGGCATAGCGGACTCCTACGAGCAGTACTTC. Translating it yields CSASGIADSYEQYF.

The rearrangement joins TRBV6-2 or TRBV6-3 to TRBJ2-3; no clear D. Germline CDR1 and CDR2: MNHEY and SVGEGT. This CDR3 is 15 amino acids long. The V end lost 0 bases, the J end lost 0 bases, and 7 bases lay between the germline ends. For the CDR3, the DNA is TGTGCCAGCAGTTACTCTATCGGGAGCACAGATACGCAGTATTTT. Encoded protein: CASSYSIGSTDTQYF.

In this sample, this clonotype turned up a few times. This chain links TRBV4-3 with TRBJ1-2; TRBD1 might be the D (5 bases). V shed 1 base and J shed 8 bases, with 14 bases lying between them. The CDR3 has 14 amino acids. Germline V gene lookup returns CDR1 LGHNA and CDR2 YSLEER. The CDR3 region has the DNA TGCGCCAGCAGCCAAGTAGGGGAGGGGTGGGGCTACACCTTC. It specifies CASSQVGEGWGYTF.

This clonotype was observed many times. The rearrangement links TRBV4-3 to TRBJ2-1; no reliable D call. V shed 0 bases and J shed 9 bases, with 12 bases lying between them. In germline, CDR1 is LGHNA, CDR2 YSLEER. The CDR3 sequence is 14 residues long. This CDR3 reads CASSQEGRRGEQFF. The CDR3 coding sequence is TGCGCCAGCAGCCAAGAAGGGCGCCGAGGTGAGCAGTTCTTC.

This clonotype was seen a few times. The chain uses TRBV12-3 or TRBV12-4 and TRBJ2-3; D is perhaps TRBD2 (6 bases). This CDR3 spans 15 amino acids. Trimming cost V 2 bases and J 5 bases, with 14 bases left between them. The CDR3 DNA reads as TGTGCCAGCAGTTTACGCGGGAAAGGTGGAGATACGCAGTATTTT. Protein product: CASSLRGKGGDTQYF.

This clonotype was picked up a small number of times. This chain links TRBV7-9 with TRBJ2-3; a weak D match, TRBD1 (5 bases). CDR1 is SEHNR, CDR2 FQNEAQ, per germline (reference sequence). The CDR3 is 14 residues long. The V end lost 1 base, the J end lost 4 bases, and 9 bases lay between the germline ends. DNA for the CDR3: TGTGCCAGCAGCTTAGGACAGTCGTCAGATACGCAGTATTTT. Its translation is CASSLGQSSDTQYF.

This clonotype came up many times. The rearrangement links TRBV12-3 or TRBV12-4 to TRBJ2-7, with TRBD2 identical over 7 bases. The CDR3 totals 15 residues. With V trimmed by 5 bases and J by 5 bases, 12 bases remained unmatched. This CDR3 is CASSPNPSGGDEQYF. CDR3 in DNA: TGTGCCAGCAGTCCTAACCCTAGCGGAGGCGACGAGCAGTACTTC.

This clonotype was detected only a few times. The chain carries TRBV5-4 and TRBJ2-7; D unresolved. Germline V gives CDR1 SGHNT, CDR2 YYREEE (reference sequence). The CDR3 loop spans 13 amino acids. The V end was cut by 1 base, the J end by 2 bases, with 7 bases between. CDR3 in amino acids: CASSLFRTYEQYF. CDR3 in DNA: TGTGCCAGCAGCTTGTTCAGAACCTACGAGCAGTACTTC.

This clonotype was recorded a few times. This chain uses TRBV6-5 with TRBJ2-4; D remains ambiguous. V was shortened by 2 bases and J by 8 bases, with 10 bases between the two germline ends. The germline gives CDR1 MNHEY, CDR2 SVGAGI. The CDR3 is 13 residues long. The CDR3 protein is CASSYTPGDIQYF. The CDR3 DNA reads TGTGCCAGCAGTTACACACCTGGTGACATTCAGTACTTC.

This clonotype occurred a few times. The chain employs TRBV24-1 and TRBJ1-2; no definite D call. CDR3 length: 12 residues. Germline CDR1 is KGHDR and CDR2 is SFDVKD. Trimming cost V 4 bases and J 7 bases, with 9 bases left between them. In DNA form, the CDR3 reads TGTGCCACCAGTGAGTCGAACGGTGGCTACACCTTC. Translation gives CATSESNGGYTF.

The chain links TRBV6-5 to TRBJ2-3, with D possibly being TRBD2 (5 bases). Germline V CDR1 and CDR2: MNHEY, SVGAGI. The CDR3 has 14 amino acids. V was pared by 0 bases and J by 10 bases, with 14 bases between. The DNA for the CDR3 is TGTGCCAGCAGTTACTCGTTAGGACTTGGGGCGCAGTATTTT. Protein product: CASSYSLGLGAQYF.

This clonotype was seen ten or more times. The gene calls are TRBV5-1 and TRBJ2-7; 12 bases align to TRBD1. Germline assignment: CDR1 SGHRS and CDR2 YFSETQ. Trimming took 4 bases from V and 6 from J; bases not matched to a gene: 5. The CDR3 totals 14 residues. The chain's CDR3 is CASSKGQGAGEQYF. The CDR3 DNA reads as TGCGCCAGCAGCAAGGGACAGGGGGCTGGCGAGCAGTACTTC.

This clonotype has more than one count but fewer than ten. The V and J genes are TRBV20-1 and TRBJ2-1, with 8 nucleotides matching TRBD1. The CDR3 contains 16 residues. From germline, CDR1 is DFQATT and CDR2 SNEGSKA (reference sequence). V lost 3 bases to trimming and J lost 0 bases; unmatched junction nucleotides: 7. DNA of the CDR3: TGCAGTGCTAGTGACAGGGGCGTTAGCTCCTACAATGAGCAGTTCTTC. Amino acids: CSASDRGVSSYNEQFF.

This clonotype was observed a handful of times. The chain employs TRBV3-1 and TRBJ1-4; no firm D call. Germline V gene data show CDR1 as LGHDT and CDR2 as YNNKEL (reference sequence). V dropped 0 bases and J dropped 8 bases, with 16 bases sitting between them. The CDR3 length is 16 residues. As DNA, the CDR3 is TGTGCCAGCAGCCAAGATCTGGGAGTACGTAGCGAAAAACTGTTTTTT. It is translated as CASSQDLGVRSEKLFF.

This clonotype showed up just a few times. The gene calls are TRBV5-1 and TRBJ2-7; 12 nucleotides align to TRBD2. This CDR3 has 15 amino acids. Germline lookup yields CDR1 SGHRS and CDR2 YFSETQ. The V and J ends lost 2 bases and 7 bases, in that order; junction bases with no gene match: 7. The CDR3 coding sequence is TGCGCCAGCAGCTTACCGGGACTAGCGGGTGTGGAGCAGTACTTC. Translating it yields CASSLPGLAGVEQYF.

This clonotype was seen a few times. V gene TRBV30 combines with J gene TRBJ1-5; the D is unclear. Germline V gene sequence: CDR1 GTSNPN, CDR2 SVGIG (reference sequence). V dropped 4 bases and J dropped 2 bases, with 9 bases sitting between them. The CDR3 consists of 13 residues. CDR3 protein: CAWTSFGNQPQHF. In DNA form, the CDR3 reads TGTGCCTGGACCAGTTTTGGCAATCAGCCCCAGCATTTT.

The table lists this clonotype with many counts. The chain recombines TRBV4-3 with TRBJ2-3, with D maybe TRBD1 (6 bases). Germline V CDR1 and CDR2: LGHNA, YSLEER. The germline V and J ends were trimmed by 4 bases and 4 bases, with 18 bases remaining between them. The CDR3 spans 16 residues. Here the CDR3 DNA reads TGCGCCAGCAGCCCGACCGGGACAAGGGGGTCAGATACGCAGTATTTT. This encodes CASSPTGTRGSDTQYF.

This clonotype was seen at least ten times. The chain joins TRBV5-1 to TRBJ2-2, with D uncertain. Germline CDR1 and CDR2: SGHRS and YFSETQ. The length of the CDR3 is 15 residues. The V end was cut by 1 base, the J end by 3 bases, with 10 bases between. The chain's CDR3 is CASSLSRSDTGELFF. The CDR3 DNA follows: TGCGCCAGCAGCTTGTCGCGAAGCGACACCGGGGAGCTGTTTTTT. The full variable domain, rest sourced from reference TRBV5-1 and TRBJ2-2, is KAGVTQTPRYLIKTRGQQVTLSCSPISGHRSVSWYQQTPGQGLQFLFEYFSETQRNKGNFPGRFSGRQFSNSRSEMNVSTLELGDSALYLCASSLSRSDTGELFFGEGSRLTVL.

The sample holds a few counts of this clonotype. CDR3 protein: CASSVGLEGDTQYF. CDR3 nucleotide sequence: TGCGCCAGCAGCGTGGGACTAGAAGGAGATACGCAGTATTTT. The rearrangement joins TRBV5-1 to TRBJ2-3; 8 bases fit TRBD2. V dropped 4 bases and J dropped 5; count of bases not matched to a gene: 6. This CDR3 comprises 14 residues. In germline, CDR1 is SGHRS, CDR2 YFSETQ.

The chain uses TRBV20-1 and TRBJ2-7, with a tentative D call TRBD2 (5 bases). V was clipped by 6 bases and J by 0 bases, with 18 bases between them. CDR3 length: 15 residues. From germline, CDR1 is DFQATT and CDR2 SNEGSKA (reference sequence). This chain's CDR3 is CSAGERHRGSYEQYF. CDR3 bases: TGCAGTGCGGGTGAACGACACCGGGGCTCCTACGAGCAGTACTTC.

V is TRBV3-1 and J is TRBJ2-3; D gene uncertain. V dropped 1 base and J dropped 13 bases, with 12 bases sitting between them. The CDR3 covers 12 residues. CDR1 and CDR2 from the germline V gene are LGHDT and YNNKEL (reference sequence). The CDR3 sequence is CASSQGASRKYF. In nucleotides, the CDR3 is TGTGCCAGCAGCCAAGGCGCCAGTAGAAAGTATTTT.